The clone carrying this T cell receptor beta chain was counted only a few times. Its antigen is as yet unknown. It was with unique molecular identifiers that the TCRbeta library was prepared. TCRdb reprocessed the PCR reads with MiXCR, giving one entry per CDR3 protein. The repertoire holds about 580,000 distinct CDR3 sequences, with more than 20% as singletons. The entry originates in a study of T-cell reconstitution after alpha-beta-depleted transplantation in children. Study results and limitations: It was surviving recipient T cells and thymic progenitors that gave some patients high TCRbeta diversity at day 60.

Germline V gene data show CDR1 as MNHNS and CDR2 as SASEGT. V was clipped by 7 bases and J by 3 bases, with 14 bases between them. CDR3 length: 14 residues. The receptor comes from a boy under three years old who had a stem cell transplant for acute myeloid leukemia, so the T cells may come from the graft donor. This chain uses TRBV6-1 with TRBJ2-3, with D tentatively TRBD2 (6 bases). The source was PBMCs, mostly from graft donor cells, collected 360 days after TCRalphabeta/CD19-depleted stem cell transplant. The CDR3 is CASTRWGVTDTQYF. CDR3 DNA: TGTGCCAGCACCCGGTGGGGGGTAACAGATACGCAGTATTTT.